The clone carrying this T cell receptor beta chain was detected many times. The antigen remains unidentified. The germline V gene has CDR1 ENHRY and CDR2 SYGVKD. The V segment lost 5 bases and the J segment 2 bases; nucleotides outside the gene matches: 6. The CDR3 runs 16 residues. UMIs were added to TCR cDNA along with a universal primer site when it was made by 5'RACE template switching. TCRdb passed the 5' RACE reads through MiXCR, listing each CDR3 protein once. The sample lists about 69,000 distinct CDR3 sequences; about 6% were seen once. This sample was taken from a study of T cells after yellow fever vaccination. Study summary: The authors prepared low-cell-number fractions using SMART-Seq v4 Ultra Low Input. The study's findings and limits: Reappearing after the booster were most of the clones from primary vaccination (roughly 95% CD4, approximately 86% CD8). Repertoires sorted by FACS could include abundant clonotypes that are contaminants from the bulk population.

This TCR derives from a man aged 18 to 30 who received the YFV17D yellow fever vaccine. The genes are TRBV10-3 and TRBJ2-2; 9 bases map to TRBD2. The starting material was CD4+ T cells sorted from PBMCs, obtained roughly 15 days after the first yellow fever vaccination. The CDR3 here is CAISLSGGANTGELFF. The CDR3 DNA reads TGTGCCATCAGTCTTAGCGGGGGCGCTAACACCGGGGAGCTGTTTTTT.